This T cell receptor beta chain was captured in a study of Ad26.COV2.S vaccination and SARS-CoV-2 variants. From germline, CDR1 is SNHLY and CDR2 FYNNEI. The CDR3 has 12 amino acids. Trimming took off 4 bases at V and 0 bases at J, with 2 bases between the two ends. Libraries were prepared by immunoSEQ multiplex PCR; TCRdb keeps only in-frame clonotypes and omits some of them. Seen here are hundreds of thousands of clones, more than 80% observed once, and the top ten hold approximately 1.5%. Treatment denoted: some 19 received Ad26.COV2.S at low or high dose, single or two shots; a few received placebo; per-sample allocation not given. Material that was analyzed had been drawn on day 63 after the first vaccine or placebo injection.

The sequence derives from a person aged 18 to 59 who received the Ad26.COV2.S COVID-19 vaccine or a placebo. The starting material was peripheral blood, obtained in a trial of Ad26.COV2.S vaccine versus placebo. This chain joins TRBV2 and TRBJ2-3, with unresolved D. The CDR3 DNA sequence: TGTGCCAGCAGTGTCAGCACAGATACGCAGTATTTT. Translation: CASSVSTDTQYF.